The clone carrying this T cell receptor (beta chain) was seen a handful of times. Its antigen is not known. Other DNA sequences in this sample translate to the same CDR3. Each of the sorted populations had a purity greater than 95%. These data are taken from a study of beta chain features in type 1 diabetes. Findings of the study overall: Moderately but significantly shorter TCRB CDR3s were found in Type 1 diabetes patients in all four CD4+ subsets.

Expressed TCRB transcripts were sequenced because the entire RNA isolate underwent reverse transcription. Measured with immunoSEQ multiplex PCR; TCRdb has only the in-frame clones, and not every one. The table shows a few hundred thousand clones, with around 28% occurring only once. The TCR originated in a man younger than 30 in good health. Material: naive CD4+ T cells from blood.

CDR3 coding DNA: TGCAGCGTTGGACAGCTGAACACTGAAGCTTTCTTT. Amino acid sequence: CSVGQLNTEAFF. This chain uses TRBV29-1 with TRBJ1-1, with a tentative D call TRBD1 (5 bases). The CDR3 runs to 12 residues. Germline CDR1 and CDR2: SQVTM and ANQGSEA. The V gene lost 4 bases and the J gene lost 0 bases, with 6 bases spanning the gap.